The 26 T cell receptor beta chains given below trace back to one sample, sequenced in a study of T cell repertoires in cytomegalovirus infection. One entry per CDR3 protein, called by TCRdb with MiXCR from the reads. The table shows 310,000 or so distinct CDR3 sequences, with about 9.2% occurring only once. Sequences were obtained from PBMCs. These receptors were obtained from a human donor in good health (CMV status not recorded). Some clones in this sample may be carry-over from other donors' samples.

In its sample, this clonotype was seen a few times. This chain uses TRBV20-1 with TRBJ2-3; 12 nucleotides match TRBD2. The germline V gene has CDR1 DFQATT and CDR2 SNEGSKA (reference sequence). This CDR3 comprises 21 residues. CDR3: CTPGQAPSPSGGVLGTDTQYF. For the CDR3, the DNA is TGCACCCCGGGACAGGCCCCAAGCCCTAGCGGGGGGGTACTTGGCACAGATACGCAGTATTTT.

The sample holds many counts of this clonotype. This chain links TRBV5-5 with TRBJ2-5; 8 nucleotides agree with TRBD1. This CDR3 region has 14 residues. J was trimmed by 5 bases and V by 4 bases; bases with no gene match: 7. Germline lookup yields CDR1 SGHKS and CDR2 YYEKEE (reference sequence). The CDR3 sequence is CASSAPRGRETQYF. The CDR3 bases are TGTGCCAGCAGCGCTCCCAGGGGGCGGGAGACCCAGTACTTC.

The chain recombines TRBV7-3 with TRBJ1-2; no clear D. Trimming pared 0 bases from V and 0 bases from J, leaving 8 bases between. This CDR3 spans 15 amino acids. Germline V gives CDR1 SGHTA, CDR2 FQGTGA. CDR3 DNA: TGTGCCAGCAGCTTAACGCCCGTCACTAACTATGGCTACACCTTC. It encodes CASSLTPVTNYGYTF.

The sample holds a few counts of this clonotype. The chain combines TRBV28 with TRBJ1-2, with a tentative D call TRBD1 (5 bases). V lost 4 bases to trimming and J lost 4 bases, with 10 bases between them. CDR1 and CDR2 (germline): MDHEN, SYDVKM. The CDR3 sequence is 13 residues long. This CDR3 reads CASSYGTTYGYTF. CDR3 in DNA: TGTGCCAGCAGTTACGGGACCACCTATGGCTACACCTTC.

In this sample, this clonotype turned up many times. This sequence joins TRBV2 and TRBJ1-5; D not resolved. The germline V and J ends were trimmed by 4 bases and 4 bases, with 8 bases remaining between them. Germline V lookup: CDR1 SNHLY, CDR2 FYNNEI. The CDR3 loop spans 13 amino acids. The chain's CDR3 is CASSVSGNQPQHF. CDR3 nucleotides: TGTGCCAGCAGTGTTTCGGGAAATCAGCCCCAGCATTTT.

This clonotype was seen a few times. V gene TRBV12-3 or TRBV12-4 combines with J gene TRBJ1-4; D call uncertain. V dropped 5 bases and J dropped 8 bases, with 18 bases sitting between them. There are 15 residues in the CDR3. CDR3 sequence: CASSQRIGSREKLFF. In DNA form, the CDR3 reads TGTGCCAGCAGTCAGCGGATAGGGAGTCGCGAAAAACTGTTTTTT.

The table lists this clonotype with many counts. The chain joins TRBV6-1 to TRBJ1-1; tentative D call: TRBD1 (5 bases). The CDR3 sequence is 14 residues long. From germline, CDR1 is MNHNS and CDR2 SASEGT. Trimming left V 6 bases short and J 1 base short, with 12 bases between. DNA for the CDR3: TGTGCCAGCAGCCGGGACGGGGGGAACACTGAAGCTTTCTTT. This gives the protein CASSRDGGNTEAFF.

This clonotype was seen repeatedly, ten times or more. The chain carries TRBV29-1 and TRBJ1-1; tentatively, D is TRBD1 (6 bases). With 5 bases removed from V and 8 bases from J, the gap between germline ends came to 12 bases. Germline V CDR1 and CDR2: SQVTM, ANQGSEA. The CDR3 is 11 residues long. The CDR3 protein is CSVIEGVEAFF. CDR3 sequence (DNA): TGCAGCGTTATTGAGGGGGTGGAAGCTTTCTTT.

This clonotype was recorded at least ten times. The rearrangement joins TRBV28 to TRBJ2-1; 11 bases line up with TRBD2. This CDR3 is built from 19 residues. Germline trimming cut 7 bases from V and 3 bases from J; bases unmatched to any gene: 17. Germline V gene sequence: CDR1 MDHEN, CDR2 SYDVKM. CDR3 bases: TGTGCCAGCACCATAACAAATAGCGGGGGGGCTCCTTTCTACAATGAGCAGTTCTTC. This translates into CASTITNSGGAPFYNEQFF.

This clonotype was counted many times. The chain uses TRBV6-2 or TRBV6-3 and TRBJ1-1; weak D call: TRBD1 (5 bases). The germline V gene has CDR1 MNHEY and CDR2 SVGEGT. The germline V and J ends were trimmed by 0 bases and 4 bases, with 12 bases remaining between them. This CDR3 comprises 15 residues. In DNA, the CDR3 is TGTGCCAGCAGTTACTCGGGTTCGGGGGGCACTGAAGCTTTCTTT. Amino acid sequence: CASSYSGSGGTEAFF.

This rearrangement joins TRBV29-1 to TRBJ2-3, with D perhaps matching TRBD2 (6 bases). This CDR3 comprises 15 residues. The germline CDR1 and CDR2 sequences are SQVTM and ANQGSEA. The ends were cut back, 5 bases at V and 5 bases at J, with 20 bases in the middle. This CDR3 reads CSVPRGTTGRDTQYF. CDR3 sequence (DNA): TGCAGCGTTCCCCGCGGGACGACCGGTCGAGATACGCAGTATTTT.

The chain employs TRBV6-6 and TRBJ2-7; 8 nucleotides agree with TRBD1. Trimming took 6 bases from V and 0 from J; bases not matched to a gene: 13. CDR3 length: 17 amino acids. Germline CDR1 and CDR2: MNHNY and SVGAGI (reference sequence). The CDR3 sequence: CASSADSPGGGSYEQYV. The CDR3 nucleotides are TGTGCCAGCAGCGCGGACTCTCCAGGGGGCGGCTCCTACGAGCAGTACGTC.

This clonotype was detected many times. CDR3 loop: CASSQTSSPSYEQYF. The DNA of the CDR3 is TGTGCCAGCTCGCAGACTAGTTCCCCCTCCTACGAGCAGTACTTC. V is TRBV18 and J is TRBJ2-7; a possible D gene is TRBD2 (6 bases). This CDR3 spans 15 amino acids. V lost 6 bases and J lost 0, with 15 bases in between. Germline loops: CDR1 KGHSH, CDR2 LQKENI.

This clonotype was counted only a few times. V gene TRBV7-9 combines with J gene TRBJ1-1; D unclear. The CDR3 loop spans 15 amino acids. The germline CDR1 and CDR2 sequences are SEHNR and FQNEAQ (reference sequence). V lost 5 bases and J lost 6, with 19 bases in between. The chain's CDR3 is CASSPPQARISEAFF. The CDR3 DNA sequence: TGTGCCAGCAGCCCTCCCCAAGCCAGAATCTCTGAAGCTTTCTTT. Filled out from reference TRBV7-9 and TRBJ1-1, the complete variable domain reads DTGVSQNPRHKITKRGQNVTFRCDPISEHNRLYWYRQTLGQGPEFLTYFQNEAQLEKSRLLSDRFSAERPKGSFSTLEIQRTEQGDSAMYLCASSPPQARISEAFFGQGTRLTVV.

This clonotype was detected only a few times. This chain connects TRBV20-1 to TRBJ1-4; possibly TRBD1 for D (5 bases). There are 14 residues in the CDR3. Trimming cost V 4 bases and J 7 bases, with 16 bases left between them. Germline values: CDR1 DFQATT, CDR2 SNEGSKA (reference sequence). CDR3 sequence (DNA): TGCAGTGCTACGGAAGGGGTTATGGGTGAAAAACTGTTTTTT. As protein: CSATEGVMGEKLFF.

There are many counts of this clonotype. The gene calls are TRBV29-1 and TRBJ2-2; possibly TRBD1 for D (6 bases). The germline V gene has CDR1 SQVTM and CDR2 ANQGSEA. V lost 4 bases and J 2 bases, leaving 8 bases between the germline ends. The CDR3 contains 13 residues. DNA of the CDR3: TGCAGCGTTGGTGGGGGCAACACCGGGGAGCTGTTTTTT. It yields the protein CSVGGGNTGELFF.

Many counts were recorded for this clonotype. V is TRBV11-3 and J is TRBJ1-1, with D possibly TRBD1 on 5 matching bases. The CDR3 is made up of 13 amino acids. CDR1 is SGHNT and CDR2 is YENEEA in the germline V gene. V was cut by 5 bases and J by 4 bases, with 11 bases left in between. This CDR3 reads CASSPGRGTEAFF. In nucleotides, the CDR3 is TGTGCCAGCAGCCCTGGGAGGGGCACTGAAGCTTTCTTT.

Ten or more counts support this clonotype. The chain has TRBV28 and TRBJ2-5; D call uncertain. This CDR3 is 14 amino acids long. Per the germline V gene, CDR1 is MDHEN and CDR2 is SYDVKM. V lost 4 bases and J lost 0, with 9 bases in between. The CDR3 DNA follows: TGTGCCAGCAGTTCCCCAGTGTACCAAGAGACCCAGTACTTC. Protein sequence: CASSSPVYQETQYF.

Ten or more counts support this clonotype. The V call is TRBV4-2, the J call TRBJ1-6; TRBD1 matches at 8 bases. CDR1 is LGHNA and CDR2 is YNFKEQ in the germline V gene. The CDR3 spans 16 residues. The V and J ends lost 0 bases and 3 bases, in that order; junction bases with no gene match: 1. CDR3 in DNA: TGTGCCAGCAGCCAAGATACAGGGGGCTATAATTCACCCCTCCACTTT. Translating it yields CASSQDTGGYNSPLHF.

This clonotype was counted at least ten times. The rearrangement uses TRBV28 and TRBJ1-2, with no clear D. Germline values: CDR1 MDHEN, CDR2 SYDVKM. The CDR3 extends over 12 amino acids. The V end lost 2 bases, the J end lost 7 bases, and 8 bases lay between the germline ends. The CDR3 loop reads CASSLSRLGYTF. CDR3 sequence (DNA): TGTGCCAGCAGTTTAAGCCGCCTTGGCTACACCTTC.

This sequence joins TRBV28 and TRBJ2-7; D not certain. Germline lookup yields CDR1 MDHEN and CDR2 SYDVKM. Trimming removed 10 bases at V and 4 bases at J, with 11 bases between. This CDR3 is built from 11 residues. CDR3 loop: CATASGYEQYV. Written as DNA, the CDR3 is TGTGCCACCGCAAGTGGGTACGAGCAGTACGTC.

This clonotype was observed at least ten times. The genes are TRBV19 and TRBJ2-1; D possibly corresponds to TRBD2 (5 bases). V shed 2 bases and J shed 2 bases, with 10 bases lying between them. Germline V CDR1 and CDR2: LNHDA, SQIVND (reference sequence). This CDR3 contains 15 residues. Written as DNA, the CDR3 is TGTGCCAGTAGTATATTTGGGAGTACCTACAATGAGCAGTTCTTC. Translating it yields CASSIFGSTYNEQFF.

This clonotype was seen repeatedly, ten times or more. The chain combines TRBV27 with TRBJ1-1, with a weak D call TRBD1 (5 bases). V lost 6 bases and J lost 3, with 11 bases in between. The CDR3 extends over 13 amino acids. The germline gives CDR1 MNHEY, CDR2 SMNVEV (reference sequence). The CDR3 region has the DNA TGTGCCAGCAGAGGGGTCGGGGACACTGAAGCTTTCTTT. Translation: CASRGVGDTEAFF.

This clonotype was detected ten times or more. The rearrangement uses TRBV5-5 and TRBJ2-1; D not certain. V was cut by 6 bases and J by 11 bases, with 6 bases left in between. The CDR3 is made up of 9 amino acids. The germline gives CDR1 SGHKS, CDR2 YYEKEE (reference sequence). The CDR3 here is CASTSKQFF. CDR3 in DNA: TGTGCCAGCACCTCGAAGCAGTTCTTC.

This clonotype showed up just a few times. This chain uses TRBV20-1 with TRBJ2-5; D is unclear. Germline assignment: CDR1 DFQATT and CDR2 SNEGSKA (reference sequence). V lost 0 bases and J lost 1, with 12 bases in between. The CDR3 sequence is 15 residues long. CDR3 coding DNA: TGCAGTGCTAGAGATACCCCTCGAAGCCAAGAGACCCAGTACTTC. This codes for CSARDTPRSQETQYF.

This clonotype appeared a few times. This rearrangement joins TRBV29-1 to TRBJ1-1; unclear D gene. Germline V gives CDR1 SQVTM, CDR2 ANQGSEA. This CDR3 spans 10 amino acids. Trimming stripped 5 bases from V and 2 bases from J, with 3 bases between. The DNA of the CDR3 is TGCAGCGTTCGTAACACTGAAGCTTTCTTT. Translation gives CSVRNTEAFF.